The entry that follows covers one T cell receptor (beta chain) sequence. The sample originates from a study of blood T cell repertoires in COVID-19. Study information: Both acute and convalescent COVID-19 samples were obtained from the United States, Italy and Spain. PBMCs, B-cell-depleted T cells, or T cells provided the cDNA or gDNA that made up the material.

CDR3 length: 13 amino acids. V was trimmed by 5 bases and J by 5 bases, leaving 7 bases between them. Germline CDR1 MNHEY, CDR2 SMNVEV (reference sequence). Clinical history reported by participants formed the basis on which cohorts were assigned. In the authors' methods: Cell counts per sample came from amplifying reference gene primers. Produced via immunoSEQ multiplex PCR; TCRdb's table is partial and in-frame only. V, J and clone size are taken as reported in that table, and D and trimming were inferred from the DNA itself. The sample consists of about 290,000 clones, 75% to 90% of them appearing once.

The rearrangement links TRBV27 to TRBJ2-6, with D unclear. The material sequenced was PBMCs or T cells enriched from blood (not recorded which). The TCR comes from a woman aged 40 to 55 who had recovered from COVID-19. The CDR3 loop reads CASSPNRANVLTF. The DNA for the CDR3 is TGTGCCAGCAGTCCTAATAGGGCCAACGTCCTGACTTTC.